The 19 T cell receptor beta chains below all came from one sample that was sequenced in a study of cytomegalovirus exposure and HLA in healthy donors. The repertoire was sequenced with immunoSEQ multiplex PCR; TCRdb's copy has only in-frame clones and lacks some. The table lists over 70,000 clones, approximately 90% of them singletons, with 3% to 4% in the top ten. The sample comprised PBMCs. These receptors were taken from a woman younger than 30 in good health and CMV-seropositive.

This chain uses TRBV6-5 with TRBJ2-3; 9 bases match TRBD1. This CDR3 has 14 residues. CDR1 is MNHEY and CDR2 is SVGAGI in the germline V gene. Losses at the gene ends were 5 bases for V and 1 base for J; bases not matched to a gene: 1. CDR3 protein: CASSRTGGTDTQYF. CDR3 bases: TGTGCCAGCAGTCGGACAGGGGGCACAGATACGCAGTATTTT.

The chain recombines TRBV28 with TRBJ2-1; D is possibly TRBD2 (5 bases). Germline V gene lookup returns CDR1 MDHEN and CDR2 SYDVKM. The V gene lost 6 bases and the J gene lost 7 bases, with 16 bases spanning the gap. The CDR3 covers 14 residues. CDR3 in DNA: TGTGCCAGCAGCGTGGCGCAGAGGGCGAATGAGCAGTTCTTC. Protein: CASSVAQRANEQFF. The entire variable domain, with the rest obtained from reference TRBV28 and TRBJ2-1, is as follows: DVKVTQSSRYLVKRTGEKVFLECVQDMDHENMFWYRQDPGLGLRLIYFSYDVKMKEKGDIPEGYSVSREKKERFSLILESASTNQTSMYLCASSVAQRANEQFFGPGTRLTVL.

The chain links TRBV6-1 to TRBJ2-7, with a tentative D call TRBD2 (6 bases). The V end was cut by 4 bases, the J end by 3 bases, with 19 bases between. Germline V gene sequence: CDR1 MNHNS, CDR2 SASEGT. The CDR3 has 16 residues. In DNA form, the CDR3 reads TGTGCCAGCAGTGCGGAACAAGGGACTGGAGGCTACGAGCAGTACTTC. Translation: CASSAEQGTGGYEQYF.

This chain links TRBV15 with TRBJ2-2; 7 bases are shared with TRBD1. The V and J ends lost 5 bases and 6 bases, in that order; junction bases with no gene match: 0. CDR1 LNHNV and CDR2 YYDKDF come from the germline V gene (reference sequence). The CDR3 is made up of 12 amino acids. The CDR3 reads CATSGQAGELFF. DNA for the CDR3: TGTGCCACCAGCGGACAGGCCGGGGAGCTGTTTTTT. The full variable domain, with the rest looked up from reference TRBV15 and TRBJ2-2, is DAMVIQNPRYQVTQFGKPVTLSCSQTLNHNVMYWYQQKSSQAPKLLFHYYDKDFNNEADTPDNFQSRRPNTSFCFLDIRSPGLGDTAMYLCATSGQAGELFFGEGSRLTVL.

This chain uses TRBV6-5 with TRBJ2-7, with D possibly being TRBD2 (6 bases). The V and J ends lost 10 bases and 2 bases respectively, with 12 bases between them. Germline V gives CDR1 MNHEY, CDR2 SVGAGI. This CDR3 contains 12 residues. Here the CDR3 DNA reads TGTGCCACCCGACTAGACCCCTACGAGCAGTACTTC. Residues: CATRLDPYEQYF.

The chain is built from TRBV10-1 and TRBJ1-2, with TRBD1 matching over 8 bases. The germline V gene encodes CDR1 WNHNN and CDR2 SYGVQD (reference sequence). The CDR3 contains 12 residues. The ends lost 11 bases at V and 7 bases at J; junction bases unmatched: 9. CDR3 sequence: CAGYRGNPGYTF. The CDR3 bases are TGCGCCGGCTACAGGGGGAATCCTGGCTACACCTTC.

A remark on this clone: The germline gene is not matched at one end of the junction; a read error may be the cause. The chain combines TRBV2 with TRBJ2-2, with TRBD2 identical over 12 bases. Germline V lookup: CDR1 SNHLY, CDR2 FYNNEI. The CDR3 extends over 16 amino acids. CDR3 nucleotide sequence: TGTGCCAGCAGAGAAGGACTAGCGGGACATGTCGGGGAGCTGTTTTTT. It codes for CASREGLAGHVGELFF.

The chain links TRBV7-2 to TRBJ1-2, with 7 bases matching TRBD1. The CDR3 is 15 amino acids. CDR1 is SGHTA, CDR2 FQGNSA, per germline. With 3 bases clipped from V and 3 bases from J, the junction kept 7 bases outside the gene matches. The CDR3 region has the DNA TGTGCCAGCAGCTTCCAGGGGGGTAGCGACTATGGCTACACCTTC. Its translation is CASSFQGGSDYGYTF.

This chain connects TRBV5-6 to TRBJ2-3, with D unclear. The V and J ends lost 1 base and 2 bases respectively, with 5 bases between them. Germline assignment: CDR1 SGHDT and CDR2 YYEEEE. There are 13 residues in the CDR3. CDR3 bases: TGTGCCAGCAGCTTGCTCCTCACAGATACGCAGTATTTT. Its translation is CASSLLLTDTQYF.

This chain links TRBV15 with TRBJ2-3; D gene unclear. The CDR3 totals 13 residues. Trimming took 0 bases from V and 3 from J, leaving 4 bases between them. Germline values: CDR1 LNHNV, CDR2 YYDKDF (reference sequence). The CDR3 nucleotides read TGTGCCACCAGCAGAGATCCAACAGATACGCAGTATTTT. The encoded protein is CATSRDPTDTQYF.

This chain uses TRBV11-2 with TRBJ2-1, with 13 bases aligning to TRBD2. With V trimmed by 3 bases and J by 0 bases, 2 bases remained unmatched. Germline V gene lookup returns CDR1 SGHAT and CDR2 FQNNGV. The CDR3 length is 17 residues. This chain's CDR3 is CASSLTSGRFSYNEQFF. The DNA of the CDR3 is TGTGCCAGCAGCTTGACTAGCGGGAGGTTCTCCTACAATGAGCAGTTCTTC.

The chain has TRBV29-1 and TRBJ2-5, with D hard to call. This CDR3 comprises 13 residues. V was trimmed by 4 bases and J by 1 base, leaving 10 bases between them. Germline V gene data show CDR1 as SQVTM and CDR2 as ANQGSEA. CDR3 amino acids: CSVVEQIQETQYF. The CDR3 region has the DNA TGCAGCGTTGTTGAACAGATCCAAGAGACCCAGTACTTC.

The sample holds one count of this clone. The V gene is TRBV6-5, the J gene TRBJ1-2, with D perhaps TRBD1 (6 bases). V gave up 2 bases and J gave up 5 bases, with 18 bases separating them. The CDR3 has 16 amino acids. The germline gives CDR1 MNHEY, CDR2 SVGAGI. This chain's CDR3 is CASSYQSTGLGYGYTF. The CDR3 DNA reads TGTGCCAGCAGTTACCAAAGCACAGGGTTGGGGTATGGCTACACCTTC.

V gene TRBV6-6 combines with J gene TRBJ1-2; TRBD1 matches 9 bases. CDR3 length: 16 amino acids. CDR1 and CDR2 from the germline V gene are MNHNY and SVGAGI (reference sequence). After removal of 4 bases from V and 8 bases from J, the junction contained 14 bases not matched to a gene. The CDR3 loop reads CASSSPTGGASFGYTF. CDR3 DNA sequence: TGTGCCAGCAGTTCTCCCACAGGGGGCGCTTCTTTCGGCTACACCTTC.

The V gene is TRBV4-1, the J gene TRBJ1-5; 8 nucleotides line up with TRBD1. Germline values: CDR1 MGHRA, CDR2 YSYEKL. The CDR3 is 15 residues long. Unmatched junction bases numbered 8, after V lost 3 bases and J lost 7 bases. CDR3 residues: CASSHDRGSRQPQHF. DNA for the CDR3: TGCGCCAGCAGCCACGACAGGGGATCTCGACAGCCCCAGCATTTT.

The chain uses TRBV30 and TRBJ1-4; 8 nucleotides match TRBD1. The CDR3 extends over 17 amino acids. J gave up 4 bases and V 3 bases, and 13 bases lay outside the gene matches. Germline loops: CDR1 GTSNPN, CDR2 SVGIG (reference sequence). CDR3 protein: CAWSDAQTGALNEKLFF. The CDR3 region has the DNA TGTGCCTGGAGCGATGCACAGACAGGGGCCCTTAATGAAAAACTGTTTTTT. Full variable domain (remainder filled in from reference TRBV30 and TRBJ1-4): SQTIHQWPATLVQPVGSPLSLECTVEGTSNPNLYWYRQAAGRGLQLLFYSVGIGQISSEVPQNLSASRPQDRQFILSSKKLLLSDSGFYLCAWSDAQTGALNEKLFFGSGTQLSVL.

J is TRBJ2-1 and V is TRBV9; 12 bases line up with TRBD2. The CDR3 is made up of 14 amino acids. Germline CDR1 SGDLS, CDR2 YYNGEE. Trimming cost V 3 bases and J 8 bases; bases outside gene matches: 3. CDR3 sequence: CASSASGRAHEQFF. The CDR3 DNA reads as TGTGCCAGCAGCGCTAGCGGGAGGGCGCATGAGCAGTTCTTC.

J is TRBJ2-1 and V is TRBV27; D unclear. CDR1 is MNHEY and CDR2 is SMNVEV in the germline V gene (reference sequence). This CDR3 contains 13 residues. The germline V and J ends were trimmed by 6 bases and 4 bases, with 10 bases remaining between them. In nucleotides, the CDR3 is TGTGCCAGCAGCCTACCCGGTTACAATGAGCAGTTCTTC. Residues: CASSLPGYNEQFF.

This chain joins TRBV6-1 and TRBJ2-1; D gene uncertain. Per the germline V gene, CDR1 is MNHNS and CDR2 is SASEGT. V lost 6 bases and J lost 9, with 9 bases in between. The CDR3 has 11 amino acids. This CDR3 is CASSSLSEQFF. Written as DNA, the CDR3 is TGTGCCAGCAGCTCCCTTTCTGAGCAGTTCTTC.